The 18 T cell receptor beta chains below come from one sample, sequenced in a study of shared clonotypes between healthy human individuals. Assay: immunoSEQ multiplex PCR; the TCRdb copy retains only in-frame clones and omits some. The sample shows millions of clones, 90% to 95% of them seen only once. CD45RO-negative, CCR7-selected cells formed the naive CD8 fraction, which excluded terminally differentiated effector memory CD45RA+ cells. The sequenced sample consisted of naive CD8+ T cells from PBMCs. The receptor set was obtained from a man younger than 35 in good health. Some clones in this sample may be carry-over from other donors' samples.

The chain joins TRBV5-6 to TRBJ1-5; 7 bases match TRBD1. The CDR3 loop spans 15 amino acids. The germline V gene has CDR1 SGHDT and CDR2 YYEEEE. J lost 6 bases, V lost 1 base, and 7 bases had no gene match. CDR3 residues: CASSLSQGSSQPQHF. The CDR3 DNA reads as TGTGCCAGCAGCTTGTCACAGGGGTCGTCTCAGCCCCAGCATTTT. Supplemented by reference TRBV5-6 and TRBJ1-5, the full variable domain reads DAGVTQSPTHLIKTRGQQVTLRCSPKSGHDTVSWYQQALGQGPQFIFQYYEEEERQRGNFPDRFSGHQFPNYSSELNVNALLLGDSALYLCASSLSQGSSQPQHFGDGTRLSIL.

This chain joins TRBV28 and TRBJ2-4, with 8 bases matching TRBD1. After removal of 5 bases from V and 7 bases from J, the junction contained 4 bases not matched to a gene. CDR1 is MDHEN, CDR2 SYDVKM, per germline. The CDR3 runs 13 residues. CDR3 DNA: TGTGCCAGCAGTCAGGGGGCGAAGAACATTCAGTACTTC. Its protein is CASSQGAKNIQYF.

This chain uses TRBV4-1 with TRBJ2-6; 12 nucleotides agree with TRBD1. V dropped 4 bases and J dropped 1; count of bases not matched to a gene: 5. Germline V gene data show CDR1 as MGHRA and CDR2 as YSYEKL. The CDR3 spans 18 residues. CDR3 loop: CASSLGTGGASGANVLTF. The DNA of the CDR3 is TGCGCCAGCAGCCTCGGGACAGGGGGCGCTTCTGGGGCCAACGTCCTGACTTTC.

The rearrangement links TRBV6-5 to TRBJ2-7, with 8 bases that match TRBD1. This CDR3 contains 16 residues. Germline lookup yields CDR1 MNHEY and CDR2 SVGAGI. Trimming removed 4 bases from V and 4 bases from J; junction bases left unmatched: 12. The CDR3 sequence: CASSFPGQATRYEQYF. The CDR3 bases are TGTGCCAGCAGTTTCCCGGGACAGGCGACAAGATACGAGCAGTACTTC.

For the CDR3, the DNA is TGTGCCAGTAGTAACAGGGGTTACAATCAGCCCCAGCATTTT. This gives the protein CASSNRGYNQPQHF. This sequence joins TRBV19 and TRBJ1-5; 7 bases map to TRBD1. Germline V gene sequence: CDR1 LNHDA, CDR2 SQIVND (reference sequence). V lost 4 bases and J lost 3; bases outside the gene matches: 3. This CDR3 region has 14 residues.

This chain uses TRBV4-3 with TRBJ1-1; 7 bases map to TRBD1. With V trimmed by 1 base and J by 1 base, 24 bases remained unmatched. CDR1 and CDR2 (germline): LGHNA, YSLEER. The CDR3 consists of 22 residues. CDR3 coding DNA: TGCGCCAGCAGCCAAGGTATTGCTTATGCCCATGGGACCGGGACAGCGAACACTGAAGCTTTCTTT. Translated: CASSQGIAYAHGTGTANTEAFF.

The genes are TRBV7-8 and TRBJ1-2; the D gene is possibly TRBD1 (6 bases). Trimming took 5 bases from V and 6 from J, leaving 25 bases between them. Per the germline V gene, CDR1 is SGHVS and CDR2 is FQNEAQ. This CDR3 spans 17 amino acids. In nucleotides, the CDR3 is TGTGCCAGCAGCCCACTTGGGTACGGGGCAGGGGATAATGGCTACACCTTC. Amino acids: CASSPLGYGAGDNGYTF.

A note on this clone: Other DNA sequences in this specimen translate into the identical CDR3. The chain joins TRBV5-1 to TRBJ2-7; possibly TRBD2 for D (6 bases). The germline gives CDR1 SGHRS, CDR2 YFSETQ. Trimming left V 5 bases short and J 0 bases short, with 12 bases between. CDR3 length: 14 amino acids. CDR3: CASSPPGVSYEQYF. CDR3 bases: TGCGCCAGCAGTCCCCCGGGGGTCTCCTACGAGCAGTACTTC.

This rearrangement joins TRBV28 to TRBJ2-5; 7 nucleotides align to TRBD2. V trimming: 6 bases; J trimming: 4 bases; junction bases outside the gene matches: 8. CDR3 length: 14 amino acids. CDR1 MDHEN and CDR2 SYDVKM come from the germline V gene. This CDR3 is CASRTTRTRETQYF. DNA of the CDR3: TGTGCCAGCAGGACCACCAGGACTAGAGAGACCCAGTACTTC.

V gene TRBV27 combines with J gene TRBJ2-7; 8 bases line up with TRBD1. The CDR3 spans 15 residues. J lost 6 bases, V lost 0 bases, and 7 bases had no gene match. Germline assignment: CDR1 MNHEY and CDR2 SMNVEV (reference sequence). CDR3: CASSLSYPGGGEQYF. The DNA for the CDR3 is TGTGCCAGCAGTTTATCGTATCCAGGGGGCGGCGAGCAGTACTTC.

This clone showed up just once. The rearrangement links TRBV4-3 to TRBJ2-5, with D unresolved. Trimming took 1 base from V and 2 from J, leaving 11 bases between them. CDR3 length: 15 residues. Germline V gene lookup returns CDR1 LGHNA and CDR2 YSLEER. The CDR3: CASSQALHTQETQYF. For the CDR3, the DNA is TGCGCCAGCAGCCAAGCGTTACATACACAAGAGACCCAGTACTTC.

The chain recombines TRBV27 with TRBJ2-1, with D perhaps TRBD2 (5 bases). The V end was cut by 8 bases, the J end by 2 bases, with 16 bases between. The CDR3 is 15 residues long. CDR1 and CDR2 (germline): MNHEY, SMNVEV (reference sequence). CDR3 DNA: TGTGCCAGCGGCGCTAGCCAGATGCCCTACAATGAGCAGTTCTTC. It codes for CASGASQMPYNEQFF.

This clone came up once. The rearrangement links TRBV7-8 to TRBJ1-2; D call uncertain. CDR1 and CDR2 (germline): SGHVS, FQNEAQ. This CDR3 is 15 amino acids long. Deletions cut 3 bases from V and 6 bases from J, with 17 bases between. The CDR3 coding sequence is TGTGCCAGCAGCTTCTTACCCGGCCCATCCGATGGCTACACCTTC. This codes for CASSFLPGPSDGYTF.

The rearrangement links TRBV27 to TRBJ2-7; D might be TRBD2 (6 bases). Germline CDR1 and CDR2: MNHEY and SMNVEV (reference sequence). The germline V and J ends were trimmed by 1 base and 4 bases, with 11 bases remaining between them. CDR3 length: 14 residues. The chain's CDR3 is CASSLYGGPYEQYF. CDR3 coding DNA: TGTGCCAGCAGTTTATACGGGGGACCTTACGAGCAGTACTTC.

This chain links TRBV27 with TRBJ2-1, with 12 nucleotides matching TRBD2. CDR3 size: 15 residues. CDR1 and CDR2 (germline): MNHEY, SMNVEV (reference sequence). J was trimmed by 12 bases and V by 4 bases; bases with no gene match: 10. The CDR3 here is CASSWSLAGGDGQFF. The CDR3 nucleotides read TGTGCCAGCAGTTGGTCGCTAGCGGGAGGGGATGGGCAGTTCTTC.

Here the CDR3 reads CASSLSGQGAYGYTF. The CDR3 coding sequence is TGTGCCAGCAGTTTATCGGGACAGGGGGCCTATGGCTACACCTTC. V and J are TRBV27 and TRBJ1-2, with TRBD1 matching 12 bases. There are 15 residues in the CDR3. Germline V gene data show CDR1 as MNHEY and CDR2 as SMNVEV (reference sequence). V trimming: 0 bases; J trimming: 4 bases; junction bases outside the gene matches: 0.

This clone was seen a single time. J is TRBJ2-2 and V is TRBV4-1, with 9 bases aligning to TRBD2. The trim removed 1 base at V and 6 bases at J, leaving 6 bases unmatched. The CDR3 is 16 amino acids. CDR1 MGHRA and CDR2 YSYEKL come from the germline V gene. CDR3 residues: CASSQVRREGPGELFF. As DNA, the CDR3 is TGCGCCAGCAGCCAAGTCAGGCGGGAGGGACCCGGGGAGCTGTTTTTT.

This sequence joins TRBV5-6 and TRBJ1-6; 7 positions agree with TRBD1. Trimming took 4 bases from V and 6 from J; bases not matched to a gene: 1. CDR1 is SGHDT and CDR2 is YYEEEE in the germline V gene. The CDR3 loop spans 13 amino acids. CDR3 sequence (DNA): TGTGCCAGCAGCGGGACAGCTAATTCACCCCTCCACTTT. Translating gives CASSGTANSPLHF.